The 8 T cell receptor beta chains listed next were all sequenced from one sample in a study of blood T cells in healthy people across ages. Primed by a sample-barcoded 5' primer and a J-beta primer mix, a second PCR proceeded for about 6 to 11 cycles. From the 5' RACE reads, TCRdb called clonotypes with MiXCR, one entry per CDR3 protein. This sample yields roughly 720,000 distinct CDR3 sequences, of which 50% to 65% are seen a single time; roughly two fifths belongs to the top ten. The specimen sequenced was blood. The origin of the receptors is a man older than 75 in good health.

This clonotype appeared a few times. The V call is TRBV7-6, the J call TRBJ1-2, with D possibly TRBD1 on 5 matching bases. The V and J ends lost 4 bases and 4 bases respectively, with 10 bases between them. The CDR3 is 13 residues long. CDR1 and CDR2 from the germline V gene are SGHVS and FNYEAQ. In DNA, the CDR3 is TGTGCCAGCAGCTCCTCGGGGCTCTATGGCTACACCTTC. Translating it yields CASSSSGLYGYTF.

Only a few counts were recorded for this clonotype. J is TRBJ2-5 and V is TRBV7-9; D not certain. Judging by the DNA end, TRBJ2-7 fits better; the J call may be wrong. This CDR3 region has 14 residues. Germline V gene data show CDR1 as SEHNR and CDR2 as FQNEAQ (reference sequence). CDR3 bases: TGTGCCAGCAGCCCCTGGGCCAGACCCAACGAGCAGTACTTC. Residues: CASSPWARPNEQYF.

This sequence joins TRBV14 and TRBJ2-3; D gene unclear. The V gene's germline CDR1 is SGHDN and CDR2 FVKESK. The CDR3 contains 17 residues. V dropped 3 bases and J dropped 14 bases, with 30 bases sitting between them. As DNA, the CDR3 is TGTGCCAGCAGCCATAAATTCTTCAAGGACCCACACAGATACGCGTATTTT. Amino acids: CASSHKFFKDPHRYAYF. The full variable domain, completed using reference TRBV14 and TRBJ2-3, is EAGVTQFPSHSVIEKGQTVTLRCDPISGHDNLYWYRRVMGKEIKFLLHFVKESKQDESGMPNNRFLAERTGGTYSTLKVQPAELEDSGVYFCASSHKFFKDPHRYAYFGPGTRLTVL.

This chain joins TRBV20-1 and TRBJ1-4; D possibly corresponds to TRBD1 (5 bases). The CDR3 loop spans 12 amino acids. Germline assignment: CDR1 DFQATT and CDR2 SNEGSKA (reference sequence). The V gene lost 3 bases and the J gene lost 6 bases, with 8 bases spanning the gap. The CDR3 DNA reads TGCAGTGCTAGCCGGGGGGATGAAAAACTGTTTTTT. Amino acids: CSASRGDEKLFF.

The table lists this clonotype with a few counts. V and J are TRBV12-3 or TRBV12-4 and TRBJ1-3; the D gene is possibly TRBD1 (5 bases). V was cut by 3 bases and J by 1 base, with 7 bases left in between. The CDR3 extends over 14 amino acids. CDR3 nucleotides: TGTGCCAGCAGTTTTAGGGGATCTGGAAACACCATATATTTT. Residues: CASSFRGSGNTIYF.

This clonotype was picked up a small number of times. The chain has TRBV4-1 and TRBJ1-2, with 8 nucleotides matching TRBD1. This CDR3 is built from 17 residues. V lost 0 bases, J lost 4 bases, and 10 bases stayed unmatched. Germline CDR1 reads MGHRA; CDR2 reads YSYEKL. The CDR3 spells CASSQEPQGALGYGYTF. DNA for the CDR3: TGCGCCAGCAGCCAAGAGCCTCAGGGGGCGCTTGGCTATGGCTACACCTTC.

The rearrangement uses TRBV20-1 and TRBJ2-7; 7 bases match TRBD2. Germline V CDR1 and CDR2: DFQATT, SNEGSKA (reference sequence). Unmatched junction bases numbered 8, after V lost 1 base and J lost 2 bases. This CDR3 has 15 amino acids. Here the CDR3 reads CSARGSSGTPYEQYF. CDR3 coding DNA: TGCAGTGCTAGAGGGTCTAGCGGCACTCCCTACGAGCAGTACTTC.

The DNA of the CDR3 is TGTGCCAGCTCAGCTGGGGGACAGATCAAAAACATTCAGTACTTC. Protein sequence: CASSAGGQIKNIQYF. The gene calls are TRBV18 and TRBJ2-4; 7 bases match TRBD1. Per germline, CDR1 KGHSH and CDR2 LQKENI. V lost 5 bases, J lost 3 bases, and 7 bases stayed unmatched. The CDR3 contains 15 residues.